The 31 T cell receptor beta chains listed next were all sequenced from one sample in a study of cytomegalovirus exposure and HLA in healthy donors. Researchers ran the PCR with 60 Vbeta and 13 Jbeta primers. Assay used: immunoSEQ multiplex PCR; TCRdb lists only in-frame clones, some missing. The table has 140,000 or so clones, around four fifths seen once. Material: PBMCs. The receptors stem from a male donor in good health and CMV-seronegative.

The rearrangement uses TRBV9 and TRBJ2-7, with 10 bases aligning to TRBD2. J lost 6 bases, V lost 2 bases, and 5 bases had no gene match. This CDR3 comprises 14 residues. The germline V gene encodes CDR1 SGDLS and CDR2 YYNGEE. CDR3 sequence: CASSVASGSGEQYF. CDR3 nucleotide sequence: TGTGCCAGCAGCGTGGCTAGCGGGAGCGGCGAGCAGTACTTC.

This clone appeared a few times. The chain couples TRBV6-6 to TRBJ2-1; D gene ambiguous. Germline CDR1 MNHNY, CDR2 SVGAGI (reference sequence). V dropped 0 bases and J dropped 0 bases, with 9 bases sitting between them. The CDR3 consists of 16 residues. CDR3 sequence (DNA): TGTGCCAGCAGTTACTCGCCCCCGAGCTCCTACAATGAGCAGTTCTTC. Amino acids: CASSYSPPSSYNEQFF.

This chain joins TRBV18 and TRBJ2-7; D is perhaps TRBD1 (5 bases). The CDR3 totals 17 residues. Germline V gene lookup returns CDR1 KGHSH and CDR2 LQKENI. V shed 0 bases and J shed 0 bases, with 15 bases lying between them. Here the CDR3 DNA reads TGTGCCAGCTCACCACCGGGGCAGGGTAGAGTCTCCTACGAGCAGTACTTC. Translation gives CASSPPGQGRVSYEQYF.

This clone has just one count. The CDR3 bases are TGTGCCAGCAGCGTATTATCAGGTTCCACCGGGGAGCTGTTTTTT. This gives the protein CASSVLSGSTGELFF. The chain recombines TRBV9 with TRBJ2-2; no reliable D call. Deletions cut 1 base from V and 4 bases from J, with 11 bases between. The CDR3 is 15 residues long. Germline V lookup: CDR1 SGDLS, CDR2 YYNGEE.

This clone was picked up one time. The chain carries TRBV28 and TRBJ1-1; no clear D gene. Deletions cut 3 bases from V and 6 bases from J, with 5 bases between. Germline V gives CDR1 MDHEN, CDR2 SYDVKM. This CDR3 has 11 amino acids. CDR3 loop: CASSFGAEAFF. CDR3 DNA sequence: TGTGCCAGCAGTTTTGGAGCTGAAGCTTTCTTT.

A few counts support this clone. The chain joins TRBV5-8 to TRBJ2-7; D may be TRBD2 (6 bases). This CDR3 is 16 amino acids long. Per germline, CDR1 SGHTS and CDR2 YDEGEE. V was pared by 7 bases and J by 4 bases, with 24 bases between. For the CDR3, the DNA is TGTGCCAGCGGCCCGGGACTCCCATCCCCAAGGTACGAGCAGTACTTC. Protein product: CASGPGLPSPRYEQYF.

The J gene is TRBJ1-5, the V gene TRBV6-1, with 8 bases matching TRBD1. Losses at the gene ends were 6 bases for V and 6 bases for J; bases not matched to a gene: 7. CDR3 length: 14 amino acids. CDR1 MNHNS and CDR2 SASEGT come from the germline V gene. CDR3 coding DNA: TGTGCCAGCAGGGAACAGGGGGACGGTCAGCCCCAGCATTTT. It translates to CASREQGDGQPQHF.

The V call is TRBV27, the J call TRBJ2-7; D is possibly TRBD2 (6 bases). The V gene's germline CDR1 is MNHEY and CDR2 SMNVEV (reference sequence). Deletions cut 2 bases from V and 2 bases from J, with 13 bases between. The CDR3 loop spans 15 amino acids. CDR3 in DNA: TGTGCCAGCAGTTTAGGAGGGGCGGAGGCCTACGAGCAGTACTTC. Translation gives CASSLGGAEAYEQYF.

V and J are TRBV7-6 and TRBJ2-7; 10 nucleotides match TRBD2. Per germline, CDR1 SGHVS and CDR2 FNYEAQ. This CDR3 is built from 16 residues. With 1 base clipped from V and 5 bases from J, the junction kept 8 bases outside the gene matches. The DNA of the CDR3 is TGTGCCAGCAGCTTAGTACTAGCGGGGTCTATGGACGAGCAGTACTTC. Amino acid sequence: CASSLVLAGSMDEQYF.

This clone was seen just once. The V gene is TRBV19, the J gene TRBJ1-2; D ambiguous. From germline, CDR1 is LNHDA and CDR2 SQIVND (reference sequence). V lost 5 bases, J lost 10 bases, and 20 bases lay in between. The CDR3 is 14 residues long. DNA for the CDR3: TGTGCCAGTAGTCCCACCCCGTTTCCCTCCTACTACACCTTC. Translated, it gives CASSPTPFPSYYTF.

The chain links TRBV5-1 to TRBJ1-1, with D unclear. Per the germline V gene, CDR1 is SGHRS and CDR2 is YFSETQ. Trimming removed 3 bases at V and 0 bases at J, with 15 bases between. The CDR3 contains 16 residues. The CDR3 bases are TGCGCCAGCAGCTCCACCCACGGGGATATGAACACTGAAGCTTTCTTT. The encoded protein is CASSSTHGDMNTEAFF.

This sequence joins TRBV29-1 and TRBJ2-1; TRBD2 matches at 9 bases. The ends lost 8 bases at V and 3 bases at J; junction bases unmatched: 14. The CDR3 runs to 16 residues. Germline-derived CDR1 and CDR2 are SQVTM and ANQGSEA. DNA for the CDR3: TGCAGCTCTGTGCCGAGAAGCGGGAGGAGCTACAATGAGCAGTTCTTC. This gives the protein CSSVPRSGRSYNEQFF.

V is TRBV30 and J is TRBJ1-2, with 8 nucleotides matching TRBD1. V shed 7 bases, J shed 6 bases, and the junction held 10 bases outside the gene matches. Germline CDR1 GTSNPN, CDR2 SVGIG (reference sequence). There are 13 residues in the CDR3. CDR3 residues: CASSDRGRNGYTF. CDR3 DNA sequence: TGTGCCTCCTCAGACAGGGGAAGGAATGGCTACACCTTC. Based on the CDR3 plus reference TRBV30 and TRBJ1-2, the full variable domain is SQTIHQWPATLVQPVGSPLSLECTVEGTSNPNLYWYRQAAGRGLQLLFYSVGIGQISSEVPQNLSASRPQDRQFILSSKKLLLSDSGFYLCASSDRGRNGYTFGSGTRLTVV.

The rearrangement links TRBV2 to TRBJ2-1; 8 bases align to TRBD1. The CDR3 consists of 12 residues. Germline loops: CDR1 SNHLY, CDR2 FYNNEI. The junction had 4 bases not matched to a gene; V was cut back by 6 bases and J by 9 bases. CDR3 loop: CASSSDRVEQFF. Written as DNA, the CDR3 is TGTGCCAGCAGCTCGGACAGGGTTGAGCAGTTCTTC.

This clone was seen a few times. The rearrangement uses TRBV28 and TRBJ2-7; 12 positions agree with TRBD2. The CDR3 extends over 15 amino acids. J was trimmed by 9 bases and V by 5 bases; bases with no gene match: 11. Germline V lookup: CDR1 MDHEN, CDR2 SYDVKM. The CDR3: CASSLLAGGHNGQYF. The DNA of the CDR3 is TGTGCCAGCAGTCTACTAGCGGGGGGTCATAACGGGCAGTACTTC.

The chain employs TRBV7-8 and TRBJ1-2, with 8 bases fitting TRBD1. Germline CDR1 SGHVS, CDR2 FQNEAQ. After removal of 1 base from V and 9 bases from J, the junction contained 4 bases not matched to a gene. CDR3 length: 13 residues. CDR3 in amino acids: CASSLGDRTRYTF. CDR3 bases: TGTGCCAGCAGCTTAGGGGACAGGACTCGCTACACCTTC.

The chain links TRBV11-2 to TRBJ1-4; 8 bases align to TRBD1. The CDR3 runs 16 residues. CDR1 is SGHAT and CDR2 is FQNNGV in the germline V gene. After removal of 4 bases from V and 4 bases from J, the junction contained 8 bases not matched to a gene. The CDR3 protein is CASSWTGPKLNEKLFF. CDR3 bases: TGTGCCAGCAGCTGGACAGGGCCAAAACTTAATGAAAAACTGTTTTTT.

The chain has TRBV29-1 and TRBJ2-7, with D tentatively TRBD2 (5 bases). The V gene's germline CDR1 is SQVTM and CDR2 ANQGSEA. V shed 5 bases and J shed 0 bases, with 14 bases lying between them. The CDR3 has 14 residues. The CDR3 reads CSVYFRRDSYEQYF. CDR3 in DNA: TGCAGCGTTTATTTTCGACGGGACTCCTACGAGCAGTACTTC.

The V gene is TRBV4-1, the J gene TRBJ2-3; 8 nucleotides line up with TRBD1. The junction had 3 bases not matched to a gene; V was cut back by 4 bases and J by 0 bases. The CDR3 length is 15 residues. Looked up from germline, CDR1 is MGHRA and CDR2 is YSYEKL. The CDR3, as DNA: TGCGCCAGCAGCCTCGGACAGGGAAGCACAGATACGCAGTATTTT. Protein product: CASSLGQGSTDTQYF.

This clone turned up a few times. The rearrangement uses TRBV15 and TRBJ1-2; 9 nucleotides agree with TRBD1. Germline values: CDR1 LNHNV, CDR2 YYDKDF (reference sequence). The CDR3 has 15 amino acids. J lost 3 bases, V lost 0 bases, and 2 bases had no gene match. The chain's CDR3 is CATSRDRDRDYGYTF. The DNA of the CDR3 is TGTGCCACCAGCAGAGATAGGGACAGGGACTATGGCTACACCTTC.

This chain uses TRBV5-1 with TRBJ2-3, with no clear D. Per germline, CDR1 SGHRS and CDR2 YFSETQ. V was cut by 4 bases and J by 0 bases, with 18 bases left in between. This CDR3 is 17 amino acids long. The CDR3 loop is CASSPHSGSTSTDTQYF. The DNA of the CDR3 is TGCGCCAGCAGCCCGCACTCCGGGTCAACTAGCACAGATACGCAGTATTTT.

CDR3 DNA sequence: TGTGCCAGCTCACCAACTAGTTCCTACGAGCAGTACTTC. It specifies CASSPTSSYEQYF. J is TRBJ2-7 and V is TRBV18; possible D gene TRBD2, 5 bases. The length of the CDR3 is 13 residues. Trimming took off 2 bases at V and 1 base at J, with 6 bases between the two ends. The germline V gene encodes CDR1 KGHSH and CDR2 LQKENI.

The chain uses TRBV28 and TRBJ1-1; D gene ambiguous. The CDR3 consists of 11 residues. Trimming shortened V by 11 bases and J by 1 base, and 8 bases separated the two germline ends. Germline CDR1 MDHEN, CDR2 SYDVKM. As DNA, the CDR3 is TGTGCCGTCCGAGGGAACACTGAAGCTTTCTTT. It translates to CAVRGNTEAFF.

The chain uses TRBV21-1 and TRBJ2-7; the table's D call, TRBD1, has no DNA check behind it. TRBV21-1 is given as a pseudogene. This CDR3 is 15 amino acids long. CDR3 nucleotides: TGTGCCAGCAGCCATCGGACAGGGATCTCTGACGAGCAGTACTTC. Amino acids: CASSHRTGISDEQYF.

This chain uses TRBV28 with TRBJ1-5; TRBD1 matches 7 bases. CDR3 length: 14 residues. V gave up 6 bases and J gave up 1 base; unmatched junction bases: 3. Germline lookup yields CDR1 MDHEN and CDR2 SYDVKM. The CDR3 here is CASRWGQSNQPQHF. The CDR3 DNA reads TGTGCCAGCAGATGGGGACAGAGCAATCAGCCCCAGCATTTT.

The chain is built from TRBV5-1 and TRBJ2-1; TRBD1 aligns across 8 bases. The CDR3 sequence is 14 residues long. CDR1 is SGHRS and CDR2 is YFSETQ in the germline V gene. J was trimmed by 8 bases and V by 3 bases; bases with no gene match: 7. Written as DNA, the CDR3 is TGCGCCAGCAGCTCAGACAGGGGTATCGATGAGCAGTTCTTC. Protein: CASSSDRGIDEQFF.

This chain joins TRBV6-5 and TRBJ1-2; D ambiguous. Trimming left V 4 bases short and J 3 bases short, with 6 bases between. CDR1 MNHEY and CDR2 SVGAGI come from the germline V gene. This CDR3 has 12 residues. CDR3 region: CASSSRYYGYTF. CDR3 in DNA: TGTGCCAGCAGTTCCCGGTACTATGGCTACACCTTC.

The rearrangement links TRBV5-1 to TRBJ1-2; D unresolved. This CDR3 is 18 amino acids long. V was clipped by 4 bases and J by 6 bases, with 28 bases between them. CDR1 and CDR2 (germline): SGHRS, YFSETQ. This CDR3 reads CASSGRLRFRSLGDGYTF. CDR3 DNA: TGCGCCAGCAGCGGGAGACTTAGGTTCAGATCGTTGGGCGATGGCTACACCTTC.

J is TRBJ1-2 and V is TRBV2; 8 bases align to TRBD1. The germline CDR1 and CDR2 sequences are SNHLY and FYNNEI. The junction had 17 bases not matched to a gene; V was cut back by 6 bases and J by 8 bases. This CDR3 comprises 16 residues. CDR3 nucleotides: TGTGCCAGCAGGGACAGGGACTTGGTGGGAGTCTGGGGCTACACCTTC. Its protein product is CASRDRDLVGVWGYTF. Full variable domain (outside the CDR3, taken from reference TRBV2 and TRBJ1-2): EPEVTQTPSHQVTQMGQEVILRCVPISNHLYFYWYRQILGQKVEFLVSFYNNEISEKSEIFDDQFSVERPDGSNFTLKIRSTKLEDSAMYFCASRDRDLVGVWGYTFGSGTRLTVV.

This clone has just one count. The rearrangement uses TRBV19 and TRBJ1-6; D unresolved. Deletions cut 4 bases from V and 6 bases from J, with 7 bases between. Per the germline V gene, CDR1 is LNHDA and CDR2 is SQIVND (reference sequence). The CDR3 has 13 amino acids. The CDR3 DNA sequence: TGTGCCAGTAGTACCCCGGTTAATTCACCCCTCCACTTT. Encoded protein: CASSTPVNSPLHF. The whole variable domain, remainder taken from reference TRBV19 and TRBJ1-6, is DGGITQSPKYLFRKEGQNVTLSCEQNLNHDAMYWYRQDPGQGLRLIYYSQIVNDFQKGDIAEGYSVSREKKESFPLTVTSAQKNPTAFYLCASSTPVNSPLHFGNGTRLTVT.

In nucleotides, the CDR3 is TGTGCCAGCTCACCGGGACTAGCGGGGGGCTTTATGGATGAGCAGTTCTTC. This sequence encodes CASSPGLAGGFMDEQFF. The gene calls are TRBV18 and TRBJ2-1; 15 positions agree with TRBD2. J was trimmed by 8 bases and V by 3 bases; bases with no gene match: 8. This CDR3 contains 17 residues. Germline CDR1 reads KGHSH; CDR2 reads LQKENI.